A selection of T cell receptor beta chains follows, all from one sample in a study of shared clonotypes between healthy human individuals. Produced via immunoSEQ multiplex PCR; TCRdb's table is partial and in-frame only. The table lists around 2,100,000 clones, about 95% of them singletons, with 1% to 1.5% in the top ten. The sample was naive CD8+ T cells sorted from blood. The receptor set was obtained from a man between 18 and 35 years old in good health. Both conserved end residues are part of each CDR3. Expanded clones get a size class; other rows say once, few or many, or leave the size out.

j_gene | v_gene | len | abundance | CDR3aa
TRBJ2-1 | TRBV5-6 | 12 | - | CASSEVVGEQFF
TRBJ2-2 | TRBV11-2 | 15 | once | CASSYRRLNTGELFF
TRBJ2-7 | TRBV30 | 14 | - | CAWSKGSFSYEQYF
TRBJ1-1 | TRBV28 | 15 | - | CASSLEAGGNTEAFF
TRBJ2-2 | TRBV7-9 | 13 | - | CASSLVSTGELFF
TRBJ2-5 | TRBV7-9 | 16 | - | CASSTWDRPSQETQYF
TRBJ1-1 | TRBV6-5 | 13 | - | CASRTQGSTEAFF
TRBJ2-5 | TRBV5-1 | 17 | - | CASSQISVAPHQETQYF
TRBJ1-1 | TRBV29-1 | 12 | - | CSVDELRAEAFF
TRBJ2-3 | TRBV27 | 13 | - | CASRYPGGDTQYF
TRBJ2-5 | TRBV19 | 13 | - | CASSSRSSETQYF
TRBJ2-1 | TRBV4-2 | 17 | - | CASSQVGLAGGSDEQFF
TRBJ1-2 | TRBV6-5 | 16 | once | CASSYSVGEEDYGYTF
TRBJ1-1 | TRBV6-1 | 15 | - | CASSEESGTASGAFF
TRBJ2-3 | TRBV10-1 | 13 | - | CASSDLAADTQYF
TRBJ2-7 | TRBV5-6 | 12 | - | CASSLQSYEQYF
TRBJ2-3 | TRBV10-3 | 16 | - | CAISEGLEGTLDTQYF
TRBJ2-5 | TRBV11-2 | 17 | - | CASSSSQDSRTPETQYF
TRBJ2-5 | TRBV6-5 | 15 | - | CASSYSTGEGETQYF
TRBJ2-7 | TRBV2 | 12 | - | CASSYGTYEQYF
TRBJ1-1 | TRBV4-1 | 13 | - | CASSPTGGNEAFF
TRBJ2-1 | TRBV28 | 16 | - | CASSLRGTGGFNEQFF
TRBJ2-7 | TRBV15 | 13 | - | CATTLQLGGEQYF
TRBJ1-2 | TRBV18 | 14 | - | CASSKTGGTDGYTF
TRBJ2-1 | TRBV7-9 | 15 | - | CASSPMGQLGDEQFF
TRBJ2-6 | TRBV29-1 | 15 | - | CSVRDSFSGANVLTF
TRBJ1-2 | TRBV6-6 | 12 | - | CASSDRAYGYTF
TRBJ2-1 | TRBV6-5 | 15 | - | CASSYSFDGHNEQFF
TRBJ2-7 | TRBV6-6 | 15 | - | CASSSGLAGGHEQYF
TRBJ2-1 | TRBV7-2 | 11 | - | CASIQTSEQFF
TRBJ2-2 | TRBV7-9 | 13 | - | CASSGKREWELFF
TRBJ2-1 | TRBV19 | 11 | - | CASSTGNEQFF
TRBJ2-7 | TRBV6-1 | 14 | - | CASSDLAYTYEQYF
TRBJ1-3 | TRBV7-6 | 14 | - | CASSERSSGNTIYF
TRBJ2-2 | TRBV4-3 | 14 | - | CASSQDRGFGELFF
TRBJ1-6 | TRBV5-4 | 17 | - | CASSWITGTEDNSPLHF
TRBJ1-4 | TRBV10-3 | 17 | - | CAISESRAVATNEKLFF
TRBJ2-2 | TRBV6-5 | 15 | - | CASSLLAGVGGELFF
TRBJ1-4 | TRBV30 | 13 | - | CAWSPGGNEKLFF
TRBJ2-5 | TRBV5-1 | 13 | - | CASSFWNLETQYF
TRBJ2-7 | TRBV10-2 | 13 | - | CASTARQTYEQYF
TRBJ1-2 | TRBV14 | 13 | - | CASSQGIYYGYTF
TRBJ2-7 | TRBV4-1 | 15 | - | CASSQTSGGAYEQYF
TRBJ2-7 | TRBV4-1 | 15 | - | CASSQEDGRPYEQYF
TRBJ2-3 | TRBV5-6 | 14 | - | CASTDNRGTDTQYF
TRBJ2-7 | TRBV25-1 | 15 | - | CASSEGAGTYYEQYF
TRBJ2-7 | TRBV7-9 | 13 | - | CASSSGEFYEQYF
TRBJ1-3 | TRBV9 | 18 | - | CASSVEGGQPYSGNTIYF
TRBJ1-6 | TRBV7-2 | 18 | - | CASSSRSGISSYNSPLHF
TRBJ1-1 | TRBV27 | 12 | - | CASSFLGREAFF
TRBJ2-7 | TRBV13 | 13 | - | CASSSAGSYEQYF
TRBJ1-1 | TRBV9 | 15 | - | CASSVGEAGWTEAFF
TRBJ2-7 | TRBV7-6 | 13 | - | CASSLGGAGEQYF
TRBJ2-5 | TRBV5-6 | 14 | - | CASSLSRTVETQYF
TRBJ2-1 | TRBV6-1 | 16 | once | CASSEVVGQLYNEQFF
TRBJ2-5 | TRBV19 | 14 | - | CASSIDQQGETQYF
TRBJ2-7 | TRBV7-9 | 14 | - | CASSPGTRDYEQYF
TRBJ2-5 | TRBV7-9 | 14 | - | CASSLGGTEETQYF
TRBJ2-7 | TRBV7-9 | 14 | - | CASSLAGGSYEQYF